A single sample gave rise to the 26 T cell receptor beta chains below, sequenced in a study of OX40 agonist ivuxolimab in advanced cancers. Produced via immunoSEQ multiplex PCR; TCRdb's table is partial and in-frame only. The sample carries 50,000 to 60,000 clones, around 86% recorded once. The starting material was CD4+ or CD8+ T cells sorted from blood, obtained in a trial of the OX40 agonist ivuxolimab. All receptors derive from an adult with an advanced solid tumor such as melanoma, head and neck, liver or kidney cancer.

This rearrangement joins TRBV7-3 to TRBJ1-3; D is unclear. Looked up from germline, CDR1 is SGHTA and CDR2 is FQGTGA. Trimming cost V 5 bases and J 2 bases, with 7 bases left between them. This CDR3 comprises 13 residues. CDR3 sequence (DNA): TGTGCCAGCAGCAGTGTGGCTGGAAACACCATATATTTT. Translated, it gives CASSSVAGNTIYF.

J is TRBJ1-1 and V is TRBV10-3; D call uncertain. V was cut by 6 bases and J by 1 base, with 9 bases left in between. Looked up from germline, CDR1 is ENHRY and CDR2 is SYGVKD. The CDR3 covers 13 residues. CDR3 nucleotides: TGTGCCATCAGGGGCGGCCCGAACACTGAAGCTTTCTTT. It encodes CAIRGGPNTEAFF.

This sequence joins TRBV7-9 and TRBJ2-3; D is undetermined. The CDR3 has 15 residues. CDR1 and CDR2 from the germline V gene are SEHNR and FQNEAQ (reference sequence). Between the trimmed V and J ends, which lost 2 bases and 0 bases, there was a span of 9 bases. This CDR3 reads CASSLMPGSTDTQYF. The CDR3 region has the DNA TGTGCCAGCAGCTTAATGCCGGGTAGCACAGATACGCAGTATTTT.

The chain is built from TRBV5-1 and TRBJ2-3, with D tentatively TRBD2 (6 bases). CDR3 length equals 14 residues. From germline, CDR1 is SGHRS and CDR2 YFSETQ. Trimming removed 3 bases from V and 2 bases from J, with 10 bases in between. This chain's CDR3 is CASSSGLYTDTQYF. The CDR3 nucleotides read TGCGCCAGCAGCTCGGGACTTTACACAGATACGCAGTATTTT.

The V and J genes are TRBV10-1 and TRBJ1-1; D is unresolved. V was trimmed by 2 bases and J by 4 bases, leaving 11 bases between them. The germline CDR1 and CDR2 sequences are WNHNN and SYGVQD (reference sequence). This CDR3 has 14 residues. CDR3 nucleotide sequence: TGCGCCAGCAGTGAGAAGATAGGAGTCACTGAAGCTTTCTTT. Its protein is CASSEKIGVTEAFF.

The chain recombines TRBV5-1 with TRBJ2-2, with unresolved D. The CDR3 consists of 15 residues. V was pared by 5 bases and J by 2 bases, with 13 bases between. The germline gives CDR1 SGHRS, CDR2 YFSETQ. The CDR3 region has the DNA TGCGCCAGCAGGAACTTAAACTTCAACACCGGGGAGCTGTTTTTT. Protein: CASRNLNFNTGELFF.

The chain combines TRBV7-3 with TRBJ2-2; 8 nucleotides line up with TRBD2. CDR3 size: 17 residues. V lost 6 bases, J lost 4 bases, and 13 bases stayed unmatched. Germline V CDR1 and CDR2: SGHTA, FQGTGA. CDR3 nucleotide sequence: TGTGCCAGCAGGACAAGCGGGAGCTCCGCGGGCACCGGGGAGCTGTTTTTT. Amino acid sequence: CASRTSGSSAGTGELFF.

CDR3 residues: CASSRAGGPETQYF. CDR3 bases: TGTGCCAGCAGCCGAGCCGGCGGTCCGGAGACCCAGTACTTC. The V and J genes are TRBV13 and TRBJ2-5, with unresolved D. The CDR3 runs to 14 residues. Germline loops: CDR1 PRHDT, CDR2 FYEKMQ (reference sequence). V gave up 5 bases and J gave up 5 bases, with 15 bases separating them. Full variable domain (remainder filled in from reference TRBV13 and TRBJ2-5): AAGVIQSPRHLIKEKRETATLKCYPIPRHDTVYWYQQGPGQDPQFLISFYEKMQSDKGSIPDRFSAQQFSDYHSELNMSSLELGDSALYFCASSRAGGPETQYFGPGTRLLVL.

This chain links TRBV6-5 with TRBJ2-2, with D unresolved. The V end was cut by 5 bases, the J end by 5 bases, with 6 bases between. The CDR3 is 12 amino acids. The germline V gene encodes CDR1 MNHEY and CDR2 SVGAGI. DNA for the CDR3: TGTGCCAGCAGTACCAGAACCGGGGAGCTGTTTTTT. Amino acid sequence: CASSTRTGELFF.

The chain combines TRBV6-5 with TRBJ2-3; no firm D call. Trimming shortened V by 4 bases and J by 2 bases, and 4 bases separated the two germline ends. This CDR3 spans 12 amino acids. Germline V lookup: CDR1 MNHEY, CDR2 SVGAGI. The CDR3 region is CASSSYTDTQYF. In nucleotides, the CDR3 is TGTGCCAGCAGTTCATACACAGATACGCAGTATTTT.

This chain joins TRBV14 and TRBJ2-7; 8 bases agree with TRBD2. V lost 4 bases and J lost 5; bases outside the gene matches: 7. The CDR3 spans 14 residues. Germline CDR1 SGHDN, CDR2 FVKESK. Written as DNA, the CDR3 is TGTGCCAGCAGCCGAGCGGGAGTCTTCGACGAGCAGTACTTC. It specifies CASSRAGVFDEQYF.

V is TRBV5-1 and J is TRBJ2-2; D possibly uses TRBD1 or TRBD2 (7 bases each). Trimming left V 1 base short and J 1 base short, with 14 bases between. Germline assignment: CDR1 SGHRS and CDR2 YFSETQ. The CDR3 extends over 17 amino acids. CDR3 sequence (DNA): TGCGCCAGCAGCTTGATAAAGCGGGACAGGAACACCGGGGAGCTGTTTTTT. It is translated as CASSLIKRDRNTGELFF.

The genes are TRBV5-8 and TRBJ2-7; unclear D gene. Germline V gene lookup returns CDR1 SGHTS and CDR2 YDEGEE. The CDR3 is made up of 15 amino acids. The ends were cut back, 0 bases at V and 1 base at J, with 11 bases in the middle. CDR3 coding DNA: TGTGCCAGCAGCTTGGAGGGCAGGCATTCCTACGAGCAGTACTTC. The encoded protein is CASSLEGRHSYEQYF.

The J gene is TRBJ1-2, the V gene TRBV28, with D uncertain. The CDR3 covers 10 residues. V was trimmed by 5 bases and J by 5 bases, leaving 3 bases between them. Germline loops: CDR1 MDHEN, CDR2 SYDVKM. The CDR3 here is CASSQYGYTF. CDR3 bases: TGTGCCAGCAGTCAATATGGCTACACCTTC.

In the case of this clone: An end of the junction does not agree with germline; a read error may underlie this. The same CDR3 arises from other DNA sequences in this sample as well. V usage is TRBV7-7 and J usage is TRBJ1-1, with D possibly being TRBD1 (5 bases). Germline values: CDR1 SSHAT, CDR2 FNYEAQ (reference sequence). The CDR3 has 13 amino acids. The CDR3 sequence is CASSLGQNTEAFF. CDR3 DNA: TGTGCTAGCAGCTTGGGGCAGAACACTGAAGCTTTCTTT. Full variable domain (remainder filled in from reference TRBV7-7 and TRBJ1-1): GAGVSQSPRYKVTKRGQDVTLRCDPISSHATLYWYQQALGQGPEFLTYFNYEAQPDKSGLPSDRFSAERPEGSISTLTIQRTEQRDSAMYRCASSLGQNTEAFFGQGTRLTVV.

V is TRBV11-1 and J is TRBJ1-1; D remains unclear. The CDR3 covers 13 residues. Trimming took off 1 base at V and 1 base at J, with 4 bases between the two ends. Looked up from germline, CDR1 is SGHAT and CDR2 is FQDESV (reference sequence). CDR3 residues: CASSLDRNTEAFF. CDR3 bases: TGTGCCAGCAGCTTAGACAGGAACACTGAAGCTTTCTTT.

V is TRBV6-6 and J is TRBJ1-1; TRBD1 matches at 7 bases. V gave up 8 bases and J gave up 0 bases; unmatched junction bases: 9. The CDR3 consists of 15 residues. CDR1 and CDR2 (germline): MNHNY, SVGAGI (reference sequence). The CDR3 DNA follows: TGTGCCAGCGGCTCATTGGACAGGATGAACACTGAAGCTTTCTTT. Translating gives CASGSLDRMNTEAFF.

This clone was picked up many times. The rearrangement uses TRBV19 and TRBJ2-3, with 7 bases matching TRBD2. This CDR3 contains 14 residues. The germline V gene has CDR1 LNHDA and CDR2 SQIVND (reference sequence). Germline trimming cut 5 bases from V and 3 bases from J; bases unmatched to any gene: 5. The chain's CDR3 is CASSFYSGTDTQYF. The CDR3 nucleotides are TGTGCCAGTAGTTTTTATAGCGGGACAGATACGCAGTATTTT.

This clone was picked up one time. This chain links TRBV7-3 with TRBJ2-1, with TRBD1 as a possible D gene (5 bases). The CDR3 is 14 residues long. Germline lookup yields CDR1 SGHTA and CDR2 FQGTGA. Deletions cut 7 bases from V and 6 bases from J, with 16 bases between. CDR3 in DNA: TGTGCCAGCACTCCGGGCCAGGGTTTCAATGAGCAGTTCTTC. Amino acids: CASTPGQGFNEQFF.

The chain recombines TRBV5-5 with TRBJ2-5; 7 bases are a match to TRBD2. Germline values: CDR1 SGHKS, CDR2 YYEKEE (reference sequence). There are 15 residues in the CDR3. V shed 1 base and J 4 bases; nucleotides not matched to a gene: 7. CDR3 coding DNA: TGTGCCAGCAGCTTGAGCCTGCCTAGCGGAGAGACCCAGTACTTC. It specifies CASSLSLPSGETQYF.

This chain joins TRBV9 and TRBJ2-5; 11 nucleotides align to TRBD2. This CDR3 has 18 amino acids. Germline V gene lookup returns CDR1 SGDLS and CDR2 YYNGEE. J gave up 2 bases and V 4 bases, and 13 bases lay outside the gene matches. In DNA form, the CDR3 reads TGTGCCAGCAGCCACAGTCGGCTAGCGGGAGGACCTCAAGAGACCCAGTACTTC. This translates into CASSHSRLAGGPQETQYF.

The chain has TRBV30 and TRBJ1-2; D is unresolved. Per germline, CDR1 GTSNPN and CDR2 SVGIG (reference sequence). This CDR3 is 13 amino acids long. The V end was cut by 3 bases, the J end by 2 bases, with 10 bases between. The CDR3 region has the DNA TGTGCCTGGAGGGGAGGAGGGAACTATGGCTACACCTTC. Translating it yields CAWRGGGNYGYTF. Drawing the rest from reference TRBV30 and TRBJ1-2, the complete variable domain is SQTIHQWPATLVQPVGSPLSLECTVEGTSNPNLYWYRQAAGRGLQLLFYSVGIGQISSEVPQNLSASRPQDRQFILSSKKLLLSDSGFYLCAWRGGGNYGYTFGSGTRLTVV.

The V call is TRBV5-1, the J call TRBJ1-1, with no clear D. Germline lookup yields CDR1 SGHRS and CDR2 YFSETQ. The CDR3 is made up of 13 amino acids. V lost 2 bases, J lost 1 base, and 6 bases lay in between. CDR3 in amino acids: CASSFYRNTEAFF. CDR3 in DNA: TGCGCCAGCAGCTTCTATAGGAACACTGAAGCTTTCTTT.

This chain joins TRBV7-9 and TRBJ1-3; 7 bases match TRBD1. The CDR3 sequence is 14 residues long. Germline lookup yields CDR1 SEHNR and CDR2 FQNEAQ (reference sequence). V shed 5 bases, J shed 2 bases, and the junction held 3 bases outside the gene matches. In DNA, the CDR3 is TGTGCCAGCAGCCCAGGGGGTACTGGAAACACCATATATTTT. Encoded protein: CASSPGGTGNTIYF.

V and J are TRBV6-5 and TRBJ1-1; the match to TRBD1 covers 8 bases. This CDR3 contains 15 residues. Germline lookup yields CDR1 MNHEY and CDR2 SVGAGI. With V trimmed by 5 bases and J by 1 base, 6 bases remained unmatched. This chain's CDR3 is CASSTGGVGNTEAFF. The CDR3 nucleotides read TGTGCCAGCAGTACAGGGGGGGTCGGGAACACTGAAGCTTTCTTT.

This chain links TRBV28 with TRBJ2-7, with D perhaps being TRBD1 or TRBD2 (5 bases each). The V gene's germline CDR1 is MDHEN and CDR2 SYDVKM. The V gene lost 4 bases and the J gene lost 0 bases, with 13 bases spanning the gap. CDR3 length: 15 residues. As DNA, the CDR3 is TGTGCCAGCAGTTCGGGGCAGGCCTACTCCTACGAGCAGTACTTC. This sequence encodes CASSSGQAYSYEQYF. The full variable domain, in which reference TRBV28 and TRBJ2-7 provide the parts outside the CDR3, is DVKVTQSSRYLVKRTGEKVFLECVQDMDHENMFWYRQDPGLGLRLIYFSYDVKMKEKGDIPEGYSVSREKKERFSLILESASTNQTSMYLCASSSGQAYSYEQYFGPGTRLTVT.